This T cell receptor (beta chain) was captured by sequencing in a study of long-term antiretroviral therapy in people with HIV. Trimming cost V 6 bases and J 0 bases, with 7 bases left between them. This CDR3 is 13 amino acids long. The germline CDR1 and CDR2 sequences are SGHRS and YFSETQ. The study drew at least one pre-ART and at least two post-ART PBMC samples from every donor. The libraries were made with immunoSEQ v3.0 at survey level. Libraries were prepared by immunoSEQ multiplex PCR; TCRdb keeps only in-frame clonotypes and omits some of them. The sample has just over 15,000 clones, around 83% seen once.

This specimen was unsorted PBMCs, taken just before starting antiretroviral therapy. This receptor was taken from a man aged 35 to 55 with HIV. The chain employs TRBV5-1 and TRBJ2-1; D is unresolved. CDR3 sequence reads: CASTQSSYNEQFF. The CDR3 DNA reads TGCGCCAGCACTCAGAGCTCCTACAATGAGCAGTTCTTC.